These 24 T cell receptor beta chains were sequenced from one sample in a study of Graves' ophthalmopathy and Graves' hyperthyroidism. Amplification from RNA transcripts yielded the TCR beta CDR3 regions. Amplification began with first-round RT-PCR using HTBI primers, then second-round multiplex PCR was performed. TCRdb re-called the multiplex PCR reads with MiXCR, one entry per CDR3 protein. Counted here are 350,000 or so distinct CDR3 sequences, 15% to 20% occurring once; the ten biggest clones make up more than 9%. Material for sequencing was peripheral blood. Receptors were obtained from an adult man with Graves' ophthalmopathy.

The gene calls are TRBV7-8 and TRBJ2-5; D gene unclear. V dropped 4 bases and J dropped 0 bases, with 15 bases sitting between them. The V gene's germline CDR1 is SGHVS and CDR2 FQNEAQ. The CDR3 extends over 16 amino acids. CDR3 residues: CASSSDQTEYQETQYF. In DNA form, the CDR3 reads TGTGCCAGCAGCTCGGATCAGACCGAGTACCAAGAGACCCAGTACTTC.

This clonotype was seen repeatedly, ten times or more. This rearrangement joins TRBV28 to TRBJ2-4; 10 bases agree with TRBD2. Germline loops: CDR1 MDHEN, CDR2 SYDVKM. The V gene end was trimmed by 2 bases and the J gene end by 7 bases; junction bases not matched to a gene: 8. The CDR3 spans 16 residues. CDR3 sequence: CASSLRGTSERNIQYF. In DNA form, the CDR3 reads TGTGCCAGCAGTTTACGAGGGACTAGCGAAAGGAACATTCAGTACTTC.

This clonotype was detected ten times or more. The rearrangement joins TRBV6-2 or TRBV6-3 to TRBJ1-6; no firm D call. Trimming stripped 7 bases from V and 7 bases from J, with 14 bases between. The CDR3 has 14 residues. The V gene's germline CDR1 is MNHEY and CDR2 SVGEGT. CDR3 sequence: CASTHSEENSPLHF. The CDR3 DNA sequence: TGTGCCAGCACCCACTCGGAGGAGAATTCACCCCTCCACTTT.

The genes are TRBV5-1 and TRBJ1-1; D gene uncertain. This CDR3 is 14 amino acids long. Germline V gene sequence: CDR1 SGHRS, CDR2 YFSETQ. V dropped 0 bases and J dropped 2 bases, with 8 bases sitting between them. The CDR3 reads CASSLGEFNTEAFF. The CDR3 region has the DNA TGCGCCAGCAGCTTGGGGGAATTTAACACTGAAGCTTTCTTT.

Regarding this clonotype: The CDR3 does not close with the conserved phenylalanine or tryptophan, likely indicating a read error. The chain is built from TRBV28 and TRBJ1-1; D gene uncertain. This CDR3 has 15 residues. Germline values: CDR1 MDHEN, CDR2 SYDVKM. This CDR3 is CVSSLSVEGTAEAFL. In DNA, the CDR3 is TGTGTCAGCAGTTTATCTGTGGAGGGAACAGCTGAAGCTTTCCTT.

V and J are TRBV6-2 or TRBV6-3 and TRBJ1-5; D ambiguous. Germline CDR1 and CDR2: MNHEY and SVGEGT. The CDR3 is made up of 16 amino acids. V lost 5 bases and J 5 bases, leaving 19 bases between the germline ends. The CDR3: CASSPPSVASYQPQHF. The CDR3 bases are TGTGCCAGCAGTCCTCCCAGTGTAGCATCGTATCAGCCCCAGCATTTT.

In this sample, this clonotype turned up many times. CDR3 loop: CATSSDKMGPSSYNEQFF. CDR3 sequence (DNA): TGTGCCACCAGCAGCGATAAGATGGGGCCGAGCTCCTACAATGAGCAGTTCTTC. This rearrangement joins TRBV15 to TRBJ2-1; maybe TRBD1 (5 bases). From germline, CDR1 is LNHNV and CDR2 YYDKDF (reference sequence). This CDR3 has 18 residues. Trimming took off 3 bases at V and 0 bases at J, with 18 bases between the two ends.

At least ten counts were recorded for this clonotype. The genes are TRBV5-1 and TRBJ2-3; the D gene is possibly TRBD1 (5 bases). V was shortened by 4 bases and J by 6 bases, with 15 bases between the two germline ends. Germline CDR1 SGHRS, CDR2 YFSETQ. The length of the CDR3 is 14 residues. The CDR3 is CASSTQDRIDTQYF. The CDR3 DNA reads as TGCGCCAGCAGCACACAGGACCGGATCGATACGCAGTATTTT. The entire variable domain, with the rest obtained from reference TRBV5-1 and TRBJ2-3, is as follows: KAGVTQTPRYLIKTRGQQVTLSCSPISGHRSVSWYQQTPGQGLQFLFEYFSETQRNKGNFPGRFSGRQFSNSRSEMNVSTLELGDSALYLCASSTQDRIDTQYFGPGTRLTVL.

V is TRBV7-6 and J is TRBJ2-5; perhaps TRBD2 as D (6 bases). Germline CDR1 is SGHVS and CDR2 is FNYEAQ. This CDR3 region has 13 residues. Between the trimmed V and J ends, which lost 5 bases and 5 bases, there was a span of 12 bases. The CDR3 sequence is CASSKGAGETQYF. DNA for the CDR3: TGTGCCAGCAGCAAAGGGGCGGGGGAGACCCAGTACTTC.

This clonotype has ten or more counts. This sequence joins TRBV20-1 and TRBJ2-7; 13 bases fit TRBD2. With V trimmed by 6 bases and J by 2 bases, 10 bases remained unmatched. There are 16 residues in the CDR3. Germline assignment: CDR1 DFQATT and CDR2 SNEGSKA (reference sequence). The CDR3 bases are TGCAGTGCAAAATGGACTAGCGGGAGTGTTCCCTACGAGCAGTACTTC. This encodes CSAKWTSGSVPYEQYF.

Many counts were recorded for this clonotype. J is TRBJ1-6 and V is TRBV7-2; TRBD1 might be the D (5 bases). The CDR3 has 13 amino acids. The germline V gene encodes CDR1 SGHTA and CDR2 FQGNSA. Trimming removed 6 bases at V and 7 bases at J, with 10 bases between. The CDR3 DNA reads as TGTGCCAGCAGGGGACGGACGAATTCACCCCTCCACTTT. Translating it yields CASRGRTNSPLHF.

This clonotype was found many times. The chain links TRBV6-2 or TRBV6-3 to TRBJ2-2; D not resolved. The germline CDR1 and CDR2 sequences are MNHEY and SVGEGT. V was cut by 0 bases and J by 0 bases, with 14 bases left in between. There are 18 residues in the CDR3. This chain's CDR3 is CASSYSPRAVTNTGELFF. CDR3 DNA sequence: TGTGCCAGCAGTTACTCGCCCCGGGCAGTCACGAACACCGGGGAGCTGTTTTTT.

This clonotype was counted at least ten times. In nucleotides, the CDR3 is TGTGCCAGCAGTGAAGTCCGATTGAACACTGAAGCTTTCTTT. This sequence encodes CASSEVRLNTEAFF. The V and J genes are TRBV2 and TRBJ1-1; D uncertain. The CDR3 totals 14 residues. V was pared by 1 base and J by 0 bases, with 6 bases between. Germline assignment: CDR1 SNHLY and CDR2 FYNNEI.

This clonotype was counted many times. The CDR3 is CASSLAGQDLGSPLHF. CDR3 in DNA: TGCGCCAGCAGCTTGGCCGGACAGGATTTAGGTTCACCCCTCCACTTT. V usage is TRBV5-1 and J usage is TRBJ1-6; TRBD1 aligns across 7 bases. The CDR3 is made up of 16 amino acids. Germline V gives CDR1 SGHRS, CDR2 YFSETQ. V lost 0 bases and J lost 9; bases outside the gene matches: 9.

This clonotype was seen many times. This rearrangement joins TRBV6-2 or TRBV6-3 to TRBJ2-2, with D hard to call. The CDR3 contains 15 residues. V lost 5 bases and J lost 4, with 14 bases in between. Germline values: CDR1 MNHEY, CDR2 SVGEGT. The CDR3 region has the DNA TGTGCCAGCAGTCCGGTGAGCGCATCCACCGGGGAGCTGTTTTTT. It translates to CASSPVSASTGELFF.

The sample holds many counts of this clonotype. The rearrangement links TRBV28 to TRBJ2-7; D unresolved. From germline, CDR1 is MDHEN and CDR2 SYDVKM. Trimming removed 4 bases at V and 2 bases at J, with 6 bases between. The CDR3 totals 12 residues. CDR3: CASSSNPYEQYF. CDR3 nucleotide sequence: TGTGCCAGCAGTTCCAACCCCTACGAGCAGTACTTC.

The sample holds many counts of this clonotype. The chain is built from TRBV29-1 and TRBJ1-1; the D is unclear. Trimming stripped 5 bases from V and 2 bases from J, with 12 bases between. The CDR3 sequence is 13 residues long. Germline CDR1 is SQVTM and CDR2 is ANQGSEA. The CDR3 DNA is TGCAGCGTTAAGGGTAGGGTTAACACTGAAGCTTTCTTT. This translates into CSVKGRVNTEAFF.

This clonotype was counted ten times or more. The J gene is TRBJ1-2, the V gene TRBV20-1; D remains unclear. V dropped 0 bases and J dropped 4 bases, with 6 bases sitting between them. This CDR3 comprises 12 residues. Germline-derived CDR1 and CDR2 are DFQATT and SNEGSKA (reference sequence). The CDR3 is CSARDQAYGYTF. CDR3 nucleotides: TGCAGTGCTAGAGATCAGGCCTATGGCTACACCTTC.

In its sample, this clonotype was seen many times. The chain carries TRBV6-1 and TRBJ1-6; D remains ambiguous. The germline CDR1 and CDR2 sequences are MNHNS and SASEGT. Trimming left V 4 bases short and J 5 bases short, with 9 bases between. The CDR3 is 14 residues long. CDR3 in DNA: TGTGCCAGCAGTGTTCAGGAAGATAATTCACCCCTCCACTTT. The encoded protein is CASSVQEDNSPLHF.

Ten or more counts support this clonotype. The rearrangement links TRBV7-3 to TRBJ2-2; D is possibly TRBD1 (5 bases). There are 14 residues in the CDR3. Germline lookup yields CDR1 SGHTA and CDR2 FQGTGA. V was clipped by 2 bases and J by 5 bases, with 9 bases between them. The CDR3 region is CASSLLRTTGELFF. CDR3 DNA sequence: TGTGCCAGCAGCTTATTGAGGACAACCGGGGAGCTGTTTTTT.

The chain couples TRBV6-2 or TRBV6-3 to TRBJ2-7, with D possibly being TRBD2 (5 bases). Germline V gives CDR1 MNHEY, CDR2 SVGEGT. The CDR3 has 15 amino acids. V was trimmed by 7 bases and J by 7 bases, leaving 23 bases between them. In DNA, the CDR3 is TGTGCCAGCACTGACCGGGCTAGCACCTACGATGAGCAGTACTTC. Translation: CASTDRASTYDEQYF.

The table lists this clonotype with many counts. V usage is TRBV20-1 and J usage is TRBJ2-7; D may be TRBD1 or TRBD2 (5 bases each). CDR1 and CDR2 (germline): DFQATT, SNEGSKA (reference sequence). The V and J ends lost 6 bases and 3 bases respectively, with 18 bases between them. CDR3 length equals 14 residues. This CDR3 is CSAPAPGRIYEQYF. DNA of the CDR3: TGCAGTGCCCCAGCCCCGGGACGGATCTACGAGCAGTACTTC.

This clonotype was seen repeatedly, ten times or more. The DNA for the CDR3 is TGCAGCGCCACCCATGGGACGAACACTGAAGCTTTCTTT. Translated: CSATHGTNTEAFF. J is TRBJ1-1 and V is TRBV29-1, with D perhaps TRBD1 (5 bases). Looked up from germline, CDR1 is SQVTM and CDR2 is ANQGSEA. The V end was cut by 7 bases, the J end by 1 base, with 13 bases between. The CDR3 consists of 13 residues.

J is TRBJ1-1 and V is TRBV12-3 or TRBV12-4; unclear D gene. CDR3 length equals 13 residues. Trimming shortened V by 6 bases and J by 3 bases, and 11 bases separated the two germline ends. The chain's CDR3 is CASRMTGYTEAFF. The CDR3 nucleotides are TGTGCCAGCAGGATGACGGGTTACACTGAAGCTTTCTTT.